Only a few counts were recorded for the clone carrying this TCR beta chain. Its antigen is not identified. Donors each provided about 9.5 milliliters of peripheral blood. At least 7 million PBMCs were isolated per sample. The authors ran a second PCR of roughly 7 to 11 cycles using a sample-barcoded 5' primer and a J-beta primer mix. TCRdb called the 5' RACE reads again in MiXCR, with one record for every CDR3 protein. Of 550,000 to 750,000 distinct CDR3 sequences in the sample, roughly 20% were seen once. The data stem from a study of blood T cells in healthy people across ages. J gave up 7 bases and V 1 base, and 4 bases lay outside the gene matches. The CDR3 covers 15 residues. Germline values: CDR1 SEHNR, CDR2 FQNEAQ (reference sequence). Findings of the study overall: Across the age range, TCR beta diversity per million T cells fell in a roughly linear way. PBMC samples, being unsorted, prevented any conclusive comparison of naive and antigen-experienced cells.

The sequence was collected from a man between 65 and 80 years old in good health. The chain carries TRBV7-9 and TRBJ1-2; 12 nucleotides agree with TRBD1. Sequences were obtained from blood. CDR3 residues: CASSLDGTGGSGYTF. The CDR3 DNA is TGTGCCAGCAGCTTAGATGGGACAGGGGGCAGTGGCTACACCTTC.